The 6 T cell receptor beta chains in this list originate from one sample, sequenced in a study of blood T cells in healthy people across ages. A second PCR of roughly 7 to 11 cycles used a sample-barcoded 5' primer and a J-beta primer mix. TCRdb passed the 5' RACE reads through MiXCR, listing each CDR3 protein once. This table has about 840,000 distinct CDR3 sequences, almost 30% appearing once. This same sample was also taken into another study, of T cells of mothers and their children.

Sequenced: blood. The receptors shown here come from a woman between 35 and 50 years old in good health.

The rearrangement links TRBV18 to TRBJ1-1; D unresolved. Trimming took 2 bases from V and 5 from J, leaving 12 bases between them. The CDR3 spans 14 residues. CDR1 and CDR2 (germline): KGHSH, LQKENI. CDR3 sequence reads: CASSPAGRITEAFF. CDR3 nucleotide sequence: TGTGCCAGCTCACCAGCGGGTCGGATAACTGAAGCTTTCTTT.

This clonotype occurred a few times. V gene TRBV5-1 combines with J gene TRBJ1-2; perhaps TRBD1 as D (5 bases). From germline, CDR1 is SGHRS and CDR2 YFSETQ. This CDR3 is 15 amino acids long. V was trimmed by 7 bases and J by 2 bases, leaving 18 bases between them. CDR3 protein: CASRPLGGTNYGYTF. The CDR3 DNA sequence: TGCGCCAGCCGCCCGTTGGGGGGGACCAACTATGGCTACACCTTC.

The chain joins TRBV5-1 to TRBJ1-1; D is unresolved. The CDR3 runs 15 residues. Germline assignment: CDR1 SGHRS and CDR2 YFSETQ. V was clipped by 0 bases and J by 0 bases, with 9 bases between them. The CDR3 loop reads CASSLAQQLNTEAFF. The CDR3 region has the DNA TGCGCCAGCAGCTTGGCCCAGCAACTGAACACTGAAGCTTTCTTT.

Of note for this clonotype: A read error is possible here, since a much larger clone lies one base away. The chain is built from TRBV5-1 and TRBJ2-4; no clear D gene. The DNA matches TRBJ2-7 better at its end, which makes the J call doubtful. The V gene's germline CDR1 is SGHRS and CDR2 YFSETQ. This CDR3 spans 14 amino acids. For the CDR3, the DNA is TGCGCCAGCAGCTTGTCCCCAGTCGGCTACGAGCAGTACTTC. It codes for CASSLSPVGYEQYF.

This clonotype was observed a handful of times. This chain links TRBV9 with TRBJ1-2, with D maybe TRBD1 (5 bases). Germline V CDR1 and CDR2: SGDLS, YYNGEE. V was trimmed by 2 bases and J by 0 bases, leaving 11 bases between them. The CDR3 is made up of 15 amino acids. CDR3 nucleotides: TGTGCCAGCAGCGTCGATGACAGCGCTAACTATGGCTACACCTTC. As protein: CASSVDDSANYGYTF.

This clonotype came up many times. This rearrangement joins TRBV6-6 to TRBJ2-5; D may be TRBD1 (6 bases). The V gene lost 3 bases and the J gene lost 5 bases, with 22 bases spanning the gap. Germline assignment: CDR1 MNHNY and CDR2 SVGAGI (reference sequence). The CDR3 extends over 17 amino acids. The CDR3 spells CASSYLPTTGGGETQYF. CDR3 bases: TGTGCCAGCAGTTATCTCCCCACGACAGGAGGTGGGGAGACCCAGTACTTC.